These 27 T cell receptor beta chains share one sample of origin, sequenced in a study of T-cell memory formation after mild COVID-19. TCRdb re-analysed the 5' RACE reads in MiXCR, keeping a single row per CDR3 protein. The data contain about 6,100 distinct CDR3 sequences, about a fifth of them seen just once; the ten biggest clones take up approximately 55%. The sample consisted of PBMCs or a T cell subset sorted from them (not recorded which). Receptors were obtained from an adult woman who had mild COVID-19 (a few samples of this study predate the infection). Cell type and time point are not known.

The chain recombines TRBV10-3 with TRBJ2-3, with TRBD2 as a possible D gene (6 bases). The CDR3 sequence is 16 residues long. Trimming cost V 6 bases and J 1 base, with 17 bases left between them. Germline V lookup: CDR1 ENHRY, CDR2 SYGVKD. The CDR3 DNA sequence: TGTGCCATCAGAGCCCGTGTGGAGGGTGGCACAGATACGCAGTATTTT. Amino acids: CAIRARVEGGTDTQYF.

This clonotype is medium-sized by share. The genes are TRBV7-2 and TRBJ2-2; TRBD2 is a possible D gene (6 bases). The V end lost 5 bases, the J end lost 3 bases, and 16 bases lay between the germline ends. CDR3 size: 16 residues. Looked up from germline, CDR1 is SGHTA and CDR2 is FQGNSA. CDR3: CASSHLAYLDTGELFF. CDR3 DNA: TGTGCCAGCAGCCATCTAGCGTACCTGGACACCGGGGAGCTGTTTTTT.

This clonotype was seen at least ten times. This chain joins TRBV28 and TRBJ2-7, with TRBD1 matching over 8 bases. Germline trimming cut 3 bases from V and 4 bases from J; bases unmatched to any gene: 2. This CDR3 has 13 amino acids. Germline V gene data show CDR1 as MDHEN and CDR2 as SYDVKM. The CDR3 is CASSFDRGYEQYF. The CDR3 nucleotides read TGTGCCAGCAGTTTTGACAGGGGATACGAGCAGTACTTC.

This clonotype was observed at least ten times. The rearrangement uses TRBV6-2 or TRBV6-3 and TRBJ2-2; D gene unclear. This CDR3 has 12 amino acids. Trimming stripped 6 bases from V and 6 bases from J, with 8 bases between. CDR1 and CDR2 (germline): MNHEY, SVGEGT. This chain's CDR3 is CASSLIAGELFF. The CDR3 nucleotides are TGTGCCAGCAGCCTTATAGCCGGGGAGCTGTTTTTT.

V usage is TRBV7-9 and J usage is TRBJ2-3; possible D gene TRBD2, 5 bases. V lost 5 bases to trimming and J lost 8 bases, with 14 bases between them. CDR1 SEHNR and CDR2 FQNEAQ come from the germline V gene (reference sequence). The CDR3 contains 13 residues. This chain's CDR3 is CASSITFRGTQYF. The CDR3 DNA reads TGTGCCAGCAGCATCACTTTCCGGGGTACGCAGTATTTT.

Concerning this clonotype itself: A read error is possible here, since a much larger clone lies one base away. The chain recombines TRBV20-1 with TRBJ1-5; 7 nucleotides agree with TRBD1. The CDR3 runs to 13 residues. Germline V gene sequence: CDR1 DFQATT, CDR2 SNEGSKA (reference sequence). CDR3 in amino acids: CSAREGGKQPQHF. CDR3 in DNA: TGCAGTGCTAGAGAAGGGGGCAAACAGCCCCAGCATTTT.

This chain joins TRBV5-1 and TRBJ2-7, with D perhaps matching TRBD2 (6 bases). The CDR3 has 14 amino acids. V lost 0 bases and J lost 4, with 11 bases in between. CDR1 is SGHRS and CDR2 is YFSETQ in the germline V gene. CDR3 nucleotide sequence: TGCGCCAGCAGCTTGGCAACAGGAGGGTACGAGCAGTACTTC. Its translation: CASSLATGGYEQYF. Variable domain in full (rest from reference TRBV5-1 and TRBJ2-7): KAGVTQTPRYLIKTRGQQVTLSCSPISGHRSVSWYQQTPGQGLQFLFEYFSETQRNKGNFPGRFSGRQFSNSRSEMNVSTLELGDSALYLCASSLATGGYEQYFGPGTRLTVT.

This clonotype has at least ten counts. This chain links TRBV6-2 or TRBV6-3 with TRBJ2-1; maybe TRBD2 (5 bases). Germline V gene data show CDR1 as MNHEY and CDR2 as SVGEGT. V lost 5 bases and J lost 3, with 29 bases in between. There are 20 residues in the CDR3. The CDR3 loop is CASSHGPFLSLGRDYNEQFF. The CDR3 DNA reads TGTGCCAGCAGTCACGGTCCTTTTTTGAGTCTCGGACGGGACTACAATGAGCAGTTCTTC.

This clonotype has a count of ten or more. DNA for the CDR3: TGCAGTGCTGCGGGACAGGGGGATGGCTACACCTTC. Translated: CSAAGQGDGYTF. The V gene is TRBV20-1, the J gene TRBJ1-2, with TRBD1 identical over 11 bases. Looked up from germline, CDR1 is DFQATT and CDR2 is SNEGSKA (reference sequence). J lost 6 bases, V lost 5 bases, and 2 bases had no gene match. The CDR3 is 12 amino acids.

This clonotype was seen at least ten times. In DNA form, the CDR3 reads TGTGCCAGCAGCACCCCGACAGGTGTCGGGGAGCTGTTTTTT. Translation: CASSTPTGVGELFF. This rearrangement joins TRBV9 to TRBJ2-2; TRBD1 might be the D (6 bases). Germline V gives CDR1 SGDLS, CDR2 YYNGEE. Trimming pared 4 bases from V and 7 bases from J, leaving 14 bases between. This CDR3 spans 14 amino acids.

The chain couples TRBV12-3 or TRBV12-4 to TRBJ2-7; 12 bases are a match to TRBD2. The V gene end was trimmed by 6 bases and the J gene end by 2 bases; junction bases not matched to a gene: 11. The CDR3 is 17 amino acids. The CDR3 DNA reads TGTGCCAGCAGCCCAAGGACTAGCGGGATTATCACCTACGAGCAGTACTTC. Protein: CASSPRTSGIITYEQYF.

By frequency in the sample, this clonotype is medium-sized. The chain joins TRBV12-3 or TRBV12-4 to TRBJ2-5; 7 nucleotides align to TRBD2. Losses at the gene ends were 1 base for V and 3 bases for J; bases not matched to a gene: 8. The CDR3 totals 16 residues. In DNA form, the CDR3 reads TGTGCCAGCAGTTTAGTTGGGGGGGATGATGAAGAGACCCAGTACTTC. Amino acids: CASSLVGGDDEETQYF.

This clonotype showed up many times. The CDR3 region is CASRMGLSMNTEAFF. Written as DNA, the CDR3 is TGTGCCAGCAGGATGGGACTCAGCATGAACACTGAAGCTTTCTTT. The genes are TRBV6-5 and TRBJ1-1; tentatively, D is TRBD1 (5 bases). CDR1 is MNHEY and CDR2 is SVGAGI in the germline V gene. Trimming pared 6 bases from V and 0 bases from J, leaving 14 bases between. The CDR3 consists of 15 residues.

This clonotype was seen many times. The chain carries TRBV4-3 and TRBJ2-1; D gene uncertain. The germline V and J ends were trimmed by 4 bases and 15 bases, with 13 bases remaining between them. The CDR3 has 11 residues. CDR1 is LGHNA and CDR2 is YSLEER in the germline V gene. CDR3 DNA sequence: TGCGCCAGCAGCCCGGGTCTGACCCTGTTCTTC. It is translated as CASSPGLTLFF.

The genes are TRBV7-9 and TRBJ2-5; no clear D. Germline V gene sequence: CDR1 SEHNR, CDR2 FQNEAQ (reference sequence). The CDR3 covers 13 residues. The ends were cut back, 1 base at V and 5 bases at J, with 8 bases in the middle. This chain's CDR3 is CASSLGTDETQYF. DNA of the CDR3: TGTGCCAGCAGCTTAGGGACGGACGAGACCCAGTACTTC.

By frequency in the sample, this clonotype is medium-sized (0.01 to 0.1%). CDR3 nucleotides: TGTGCCATCAGTGACCCGGCAGCATCCTACGAGCAGTACTTC. It specifies CAISDPAASYEQYF. The rearrangement joins TRBV10-3 to TRBJ2-7; D gene uncertain. The CDR3 sequence is 14 residues long. Germline assignment: CDR1 ENHRY and CDR2 SYGVKD. The V end lost 3 bases, the J end lost 1 base, and 10 bases lay between the germline ends.

This clonotype was found many times. The CDR3, as DNA: TGTGCCAGCAGAAAGGGACAGGTCTATCAGCCCCAGCATTTT. It yields the protein CASRKGQVYQPQHF. The gene calls are TRBV27 and TRBJ1-5, with 8 bases aligning to TRBD1. Germline V gene lookup returns CDR1 MNHEY and CDR2 SMNVEV (reference sequence). This CDR3 region has 14 residues. Trimming removed 6 bases from V and 5 bases from J; junction bases left unmatched: 6.

The chain is built from TRBV4-3 and TRBJ2-1, with D possibly being TRBD2 (6 bases). Trimming removed 0 bases from V and 11 bases from J, with 14 bases in between. The CDR3 consists of 14 residues. Germline V gene data show CDR1 as LGHNA and CDR2 as YSLEER. As DNA, the CDR3 is TGCGCCAGCAGCCAAGATCTCGAGACTAGTAAGCAGTTCTTC. This gives the protein CASSQDLETSKQFF.

In this sample, this clonotype is medium-sized. The J gene is TRBJ2-3, the V gene TRBV12-3 or TRBV12-4, with a weak D call TRBD1 (6 bases). The CDR3 runs 16 residues. Trimming stripped 6 bases from V and 2 bases from J, with 18 bases between. This CDR3 is CASRLTGTRYTDTQYF. The CDR3 DNA is TGTGCCAGCAGGTTGACGGGGACAAGATACACAGATACGCAGTATTTT.

Sample share makes this clonotype medium-sized. The rearrangement uses TRBV4-3 and TRBJ1-1; D is uncertain. In germline, CDR1 is LGHNA, CDR2 YSLEER. Trimming took off 0 bases at V and 3 bases at J, with 5 bases between the two ends. The CDR3 extends over 13 amino acids. The CDR3 DNA is TGCGCCAGCAGCCAAGATTGGGACACTGAAGCTTTCTTT. Translating it yields CASSQDWDTEAFF.

V is TRBV6-2 or TRBV6-3 and J is TRBJ2-7, with D possibly matching TRBD2 (5 bases). Deletions cut 2 bases from V and 2 bases from J, with 10 bases between. This CDR3 comprises 14 residues. Germline V gene sequence: CDR1 MNHEY, CDR2 SVGEGT. The CDR3 DNA follows: TGTGCCAGCAGTTACGGGTCGGAGGCCTACGAGCAGTACTTC. Its translation: CASSYGSEAYEQYF.

This clonotype was detected ten times or more. The chain links TRBV19 to TRBJ1-1, with a weak D call TRBD1 (6 bases). The CDR3 covers 14 residues. The V end was cut by 3 bases, the J end by 0 bases, with 8 bases between. Germline CDR1 reads LNHDA; CDR2 reads SQIVND (reference sequence). The CDR3 DNA is TGTGCCAGTAGTATCGGACAGCTGAACACTGAAGCTTTCTTT. Encoded protein: CASSIGQLNTEAFF.

This clonotype qualifies as medium-sized (0.01 to 0.1%). Here the CDR3 reads CASSVGRAVGNEQFF. The DNA for the CDR3 is TGTGCCAGCAGCGTAGGCAGGGCCGTTGGCAATGAGCAGTTCTTC. V usage is TRBV9 and J usage is TRBJ2-1; the D gene is possibly TRBD1 (5 bases). Germline CDR1 reads SGDLS; CDR2 reads YYNGEE. Trimming pared 0 bases from V and 6 bases from J, leaving 13 bases between. This CDR3 is 15 amino acids long.

The gene calls are TRBV25-1 and TRBJ2-2; D is unclear. From germline, CDR1 is MGHDK and CDR2 SYGVNS. V shed 4 bases and J shed 3 bases, with 12 bases lying between them. This CDR3 region has 15 residues. CDR3 sequence (DNA): TGTGCCAGCAGTGGATCCTGGACGGACACCGGGGAGCTGTTTTTT. This encodes CASSGSWTDTGELFF.

This clonotype was counted many times. The rearrangement joins TRBV7-6 to TRBJ1-1; D remains unclear. Trimming took off 1 base at V and 5 bases at J, with 14 bases between the two ends. This CDR3 has 15 residues. The germline V gene encodes CDR1 SGHVS and CDR2 FNYEAQ. The CDR3, as DNA: TGTGCCAGCAGCTTAGAGAAAGGCCCGGGGACTGAAGCTTTCTTT. Its translation: CASSLEKGPGTEAFF.

This clonotype occurred many times. J is TRBJ2-5 and V is TRBV20-1; D not certain. The CDR3 covers 10 residues. Trimming took off 3 bases at V and 5 bases at J, with 4 bases between the two ends. The germline V gene has CDR1 DFQATT and CDR2 SNEGSKA (reference sequence). In nucleotides, the CDR3 is TGCAGTGCTAGGAGCGAGACCCAGTACTTC. Amino acid sequence: CSARSETQYF.

This clonotype was counted ten times or more. The chain joins TRBV4-2 to TRBJ2-7, with 7 bases identical to TRBD2. This CDR3 has 15 amino acids. With 1 base clipped from V and 1 base from J, the junction kept 4 bases outside the gene matches. Germline loops: CDR1 LGHNA, CDR2 YNFKEQ. CDR3 DNA sequence: TGTGCCAGCAGCCAAGCCCAGCGGGGTTCCTACGAGCAGTACTTC. It translates to CASSQAQRGSYEQYF.